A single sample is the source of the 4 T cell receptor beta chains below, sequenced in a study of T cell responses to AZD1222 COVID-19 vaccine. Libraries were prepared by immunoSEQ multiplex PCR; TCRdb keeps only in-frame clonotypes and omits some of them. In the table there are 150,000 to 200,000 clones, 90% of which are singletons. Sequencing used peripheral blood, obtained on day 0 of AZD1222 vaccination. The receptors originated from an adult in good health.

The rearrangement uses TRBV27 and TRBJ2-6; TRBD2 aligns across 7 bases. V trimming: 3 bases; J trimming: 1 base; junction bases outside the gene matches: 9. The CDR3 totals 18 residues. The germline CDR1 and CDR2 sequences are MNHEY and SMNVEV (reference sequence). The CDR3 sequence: CASSLTSGLLSGANVLTF. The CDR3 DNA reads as TGTGCCAGCAGTTTGACATCGGGACTACTTTCTGGGGCCAACGTCCTGACTTTC.

As DNA, the CDR3 is TGTGCCAGCAGTTCAGAGGTCCCCGGACGGGAAAAACTGTTTTTT. Its protein product is CASSSEVPGREKLFF. The genes are TRBV6-5 and TRBJ1-4; D ambiguous. V lost 4 bases and J 8 bases, leaving 17 bases between the germline ends. This CDR3 spans 15 amino acids. Germline V gene lookup returns CDR1 MNHEY and CDR2 SVGAGI.

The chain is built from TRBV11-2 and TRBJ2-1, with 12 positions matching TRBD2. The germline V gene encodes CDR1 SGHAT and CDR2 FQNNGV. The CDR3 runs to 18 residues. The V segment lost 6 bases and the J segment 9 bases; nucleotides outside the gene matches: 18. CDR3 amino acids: CASRGRTSGALLKAEQFF. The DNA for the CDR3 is TGTGCCAGCAGGGGGCGGACTAGCGGGGCGCTCCTCAAGGCTGAGCAGTTCTTC.

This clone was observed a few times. CDR3 protein: CASSDLTGIIYEQYF. The CDR3 DNA follows: TGTGCCAGCAGTGACCTCACCGGGATCATATACGAGCAGTACTTC. The gene calls are TRBV25-1 and TRBJ2-7, with TRBD2 as a possible D gene (5 bases). This CDR3 is built from 15 residues. CDR1 and CDR2 from the germline V gene are MGHDK and SYGVNS. V was shortened by 3 bases and J by 4 bases, with 16 bases between the two germline ends.